This TCR beta chain emerged from a study of blood T cell repertoires in COVID-19. V was trimmed by 6 bases and J by 3 bases, leaving 9 bases between them. There are 13 residues in the CDR3. CDR1 SGHAT and CDR2 FQNNGV come from the germline V gene. Sequencing was performed with immunoSEQ multiplex PCR; in TCRdb, only in-frame clones are kept and a portion is missing. The sample lists fewer than 90,000 clones, 76% occurring once. This clone appeared a single time. The sample was peripheral blood. The TCR originated in a man in his 60s with COVID-19, enrolled during active disease. The chain has TRBV11-2 and TRBJ2-1, with D maybe TRBD2 (6 bases). The CDR3, as DNA: TGTGCCAGCAGAAGGGACTTCTACAATGAGCAGTTCTTC. This codes for CASRRDFYNEQFF.